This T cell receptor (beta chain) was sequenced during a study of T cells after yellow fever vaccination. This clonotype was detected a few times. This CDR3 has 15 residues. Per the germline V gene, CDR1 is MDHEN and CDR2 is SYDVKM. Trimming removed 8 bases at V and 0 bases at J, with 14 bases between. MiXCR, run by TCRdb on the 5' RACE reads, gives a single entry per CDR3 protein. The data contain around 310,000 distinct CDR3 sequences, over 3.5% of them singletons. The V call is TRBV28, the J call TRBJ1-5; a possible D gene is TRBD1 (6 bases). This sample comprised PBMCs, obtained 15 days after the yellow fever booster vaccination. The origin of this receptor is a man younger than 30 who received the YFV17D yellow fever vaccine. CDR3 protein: CASQTGDYSNQPQHF. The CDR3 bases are TGTGCCAGCCAGACAGGAGACTATAGCAATCAGCCCCAGCATTTT.